This T cell receptor (beta chain) was captured in a study of blood T cell repertoires in COVID-19. Study overall: In each case, the material was cDNA or gDNA derived from T cells, B-cell-depleted T cells, or PBMCs.

Study processing details: Amplification with reference gene primers provided the estimates of nucleated cell counts. This table comes from immunoSEQ multiplex PCR, and its TCRdb copy is limited to in-frame clones, with some not included. That table furnishes V, J and clone size, whereas the DNA furnished D and trimming. The sample consists of 130,000 to 150,000 clones, 87% of them appearing once. The sample taken for sequencing was peripheral blood. The clonotype originates from a man aged 50-60 years who had recovered from COVID-19.

The CDR3 is CASSLDQGYNEQFF. CDR3 DNA sequence: TGTGCCAGCAGCTTGGACCAGGGGTACAATGAGCAGTTCTTC. The V call is TRBV7-9, the J call TRBJ2-1; possible D gene TRBD1, 6 bases. CDR3 length equals 14 residues. V was trimmed by 3 bases and J by 4 bases, leaving 10 bases between them. The germline V gene encodes CDR1 SEHNR and CDR2 FQNEAQ (reference sequence).